The clone carrying this T cell receptor beta chain was picked up a small number of times. The target antigen is unknown. The sample comes from a study of T-cell reconstitution after alpha-beta-depleted transplantation in children. The CDR3 has 13 residues. Germline V gives CDR1 MGHRA, CDR2 YSYEKL. Losses at the gene ends were 6 bases for V and 5 bases for J; bases not matched to a gene: 3. The authors prepared the TCRbeta library with unique molecular identifiers. TCRdb reprocessed the PCR reads via MiXCR and lists one record per CDR3 protein. This table has 600,000 to 700,000 distinct CDR3 sequences, roughly 13% appearing once. Study findings and constraints: Two months or so post-transplant, alpha-beta T cells reportedly derived from several hundred expanded graft clones.

The chain uses TRBV4-1 and TRBJ2-2; 7 bases match TRBD2. This sequence was found in a girl aged 2 to 10 with congenital amegakaryocytic thrombocytopenia, due to receive a stem cell transplant. The sample was PBMCs, taken before TCRalphabeta/CD19-depleted stem cell transplant. CDR3 nucleotide sequence: TGCGCCAGCAGATGGGAGGGTACCGGGGAGCTGTTTTTT. It translates to CASRWEGTGELFF.